One and the same sample provided the 4 T cell receptor beta chains below, sequenced in a study of blood T cells in healthy people across ages. The use of a sample-barcoded 5' primer and a J-beta primer mix characterized a second PCR of about 7 to 12 cycles. One entry per CDR3 protein, called by TCRdb with MiXCR from the 5' RACE reads. The repertoire includes hundreds of thousands of distinct CDR3 sequences, 25% to 30% of them detected once, and 15% to 20% sits in the top ten. Material for sequencing was blood. These receptors were taken from a woman at least 80 years old in good health.

Concerning this clonotype itself: A read error may explain this, as a much larger clone is one base away. This chain links TRBV4-3 with TRBJ2-1; TRBD2 matches at 9 bases. CDR1 and CDR2 (germline): LGHNA, YSLEER. This CDR3 has 19 amino acids. The DNA for the CDR3 is TGCGCCGGCAGCCAAGATAGATTTATCGGCGGGGGGGCAACGGGTGAGCAGTTCTTC. Translation: CAGSQDRFIGGGATGEQFF.

This clonotype has a handful of counts. This chain joins TRBV5-4 and TRBJ2-2; 10 nucleotides match TRBD1. Trimming at V came to 4 bases and at J to 9 bases, leaving 9 bases not matched to a gene. CDR1 SGHNT and CDR2 YYREEE come from the germline V gene (reference sequence). CDR3 length equals 15 residues. CDR3 region: CASSTGQGLSRELFF. CDR3 DNA sequence: TGTGCCAGCAGCACGGGACAGGGGCTAAGTAGGGAGCTGTTTTTT.

In its sample, this clonotype was seen many times. The DNA for the CDR3 is TGTGCCAGCAGCCGACTAGCGGAAAGCACAGATACGCAGTATTTT. This codes for CASSRLAESTDTQYF. V and J are TRBV7-9 and TRBJ2-3, with 9 bases identical to TRBD2. The CDR3 spans 15 residues. J lost 0 bases, V lost 5 bases, and 3 bases had no gene match. Germline V gives CDR1 SEHNR, CDR2 FQNEAQ (reference sequence). Together with reference TRBV7-9 and TRBJ2-3, the CDR3 gives the full variable domain: DTGVSQNPRHKITKRGQNVTFRCDPISEHNRLYWYRQTLGQGPEFLTYFQNEAQLEKSRLLSDRFSAERPKGSFSTLEIQRTEQGDSAMYLCASSRLAESTDTQYFGPGTRLTVL.

This clonotype was counted only a few times. The genes are TRBV7-2 and TRBJ2-2; D call uncertain. V lost 5 bases, J lost 6 bases, and 19 bases lay in between. Germline lookup yields CDR1 SGHTA and CDR2 FQGNSA. This CDR3 has 16 residues. The DNA of the CDR3 is TGTGCCAGCAGCCTCATGGTGGGGTTCCTCGCCGGGGAGCTGTTTTTT. Translated: CASSLMVGFLAGELFF.